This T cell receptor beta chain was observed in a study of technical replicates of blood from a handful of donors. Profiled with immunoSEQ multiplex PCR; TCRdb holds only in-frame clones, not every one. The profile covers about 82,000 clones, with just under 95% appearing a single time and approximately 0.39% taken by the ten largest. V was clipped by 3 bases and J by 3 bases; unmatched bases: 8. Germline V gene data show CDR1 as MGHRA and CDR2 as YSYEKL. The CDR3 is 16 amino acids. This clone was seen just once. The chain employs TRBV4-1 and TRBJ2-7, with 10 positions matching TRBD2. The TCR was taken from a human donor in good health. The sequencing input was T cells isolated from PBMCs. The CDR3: CASSHISLAGVYEQYF. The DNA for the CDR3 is TGCGCCAGCAGCCATATTAGCCTAGCGGGAGTCTACGAGCAGTACTTC.